The 28 T cell receptor beta chains reported below all come from one sample, sequenced in a study of T cells after yellow fever vaccination. Each CDR3 protein gets one entry after TCRdb re-called the 5' RACE reads with MiXCR. The sample yields around 600,000 distinct CDR3 sequences, about 12% seen once. The sample consisted of PBMCs, taken on the day of the yellow fever booster vaccination. The receptors shown here come from a man aged 30 to 45 who received the YFV17D yellow fever vaccine.

The V call is TRBV7-8, the J call TRBJ2-1; 7 bases align to TRBD2. Per the germline V gene, CDR1 is SGHVS and CDR2 is FQNEAQ. Trimming at V came to 5 bases and at J to 4 bases, leaving 11 bases not matched to a gene. The CDR3 is 16 residues long. CDR3 nucleotide sequence: TGTGCCAGCAGCCTCGCGTCGGGAGGACTGTACAATGAGCAGTTCTTC. It translates to CASSLASGGLYNEQFF.

This clonotype was counted only a few times. This chain joins TRBV12-3 or TRBV12-4 and TRBJ2-3, with 9 nucleotides matching TRBD1. Trimming removed 4 bases from V and 4 bases from J; junction bases left unmatched: 3. The CDR3 contains 14 residues. The chain's CDR3 is CASSWDRVSDTQYF. In DNA, the CDR3 is TGTGCCAGCAGTTGGGACAGGGTGTCAGATACGCAGTATTTT.

At least ten counts were recorded for this clonotype. The J gene is TRBJ2-2, the V gene TRBV9; D gene ambiguous. The CDR3 runs to 11 residues. V was shortened by 2 bases and J by 4 bases, with 0 bases between the two germline ends. Germline V gene data show CDR1 as SGDLS and CDR2 as YYNGEE. For the CDR3, the DNA is TGTGCCAGCAGCGTCACCGGGGAGCTGTTTTTT. This gives the protein CASSVTGELFF. The full variable domain, in which reference TRBV9 and TRBJ2-2 provide the parts outside the CDR3, is DSGVTQTPKHLITATGQRVTLRCSPRSGDLSVYWYQQSLDQGLQFLIQYYNGEERAKGNILERFSAQQFPDLHSELNLSSLELGDSALYFCASSVTGELFFGEGSRLTVL.

This clonotype was observed a few times. The chain carries TRBV14 and TRBJ1-1; 7 positions match TRBD1. Germline CDR1 is SGHDN and CDR2 is FVKESK. V shed 3 bases, J shed 1 base, and the junction held 5 bases outside the gene matches. This CDR3 contains 15 residues. CDR3 DNA sequence: TGTGCCAGCAGCCACCTCGGGACAGCGAACACTGAAGCTTTCTTT. It specifies CASSHLGTANTEAFF.

This clonotype was counted at least ten times. The gene calls are TRBV29-1 and TRBJ2-7, with 11 bases identical to TRBD1. Trimming at V came to 0 bases and at J to 4 bases, leaving 8 bases not matched to a gene. This CDR3 is 16 amino acids long. CDR1 and CDR2 (germline): SQVTM, ANQGSEA. The CDR3 coding sequence is TGCAGCGTTGAAGAGAGTATGGACAGGGGGCATTACGAGCAGTACTTC. Protein sequence: CSVEESMDRGHYEQYF.

This clonotype was picked up a small number of times. The chain employs TRBV5-6 and TRBJ2-1; 9 bases are a match to TRBD2. Looked up from germline, CDR1 is SGHDT and CDR2 is YYEEEE. With 4 bases clipped from V and 1 base from J, the junction kept 9 bases outside the gene matches. This CDR3 spans 17 amino acids. This CDR3 is CASSLRTSVGSYNEQFF. The CDR3 nucleotides are TGTGCCAGCAGCCTACGGACTAGCGTGGGGTCCTACAATGAGCAGTTCTTC.

This clonotype was detected only a few times. The rearrangement joins TRBV20-1 to TRBJ2-6, with 12 nucleotides matching TRBD1. The CDR3 has 18 amino acids. Unmatched junction bases numbered 8, after V lost 1 base and J lost 4 bases. CDR1 and CDR2 from the germline V gene are DFQATT and SNEGSKA (reference sequence). The DNA of the CDR3 is TGCAGTGCTAGAGGGGGGACAGGGGGCTCGACCGGGGCCAACGTCCTGACTTTC. Its translation: CSARGGTGGSTGANVLTF.

A few counts support this clonotype. This chain joins TRBV10-3 and TRBJ2-7; 9 nucleotides line up with TRBD2. CDR1 is ENHRY and CDR2 is SYGVKD in the germline V gene. The CDR3 is 13 residues long. Trimming removed 6 bases from V and 1 base from J; junction bases left unmatched: 1. The CDR3 reads CAIRAGGSYEQYF. The CDR3 DNA reads TGTGCCATCAGGGCGGGAGGGTCCTACGAGCAGTACTTC.

The V gene is TRBV5-1, the J gene TRBJ2-3; possible D gene TRBD2, 6 bases. The CDR3 has 16 amino acids. V dropped 0 bases and J dropped 0 bases, with 11 bases sitting between them. The V gene's germline CDR1 is SGHRS and CDR2 YFSETQ. In DNA form, the CDR3 reads TGCGCCAGCAGCTTGGATGGAGGGGTCAGCACAGATACGCAGTATTTT. Translated, it gives CASSLDGGVSTDTQYF. Supplemented by reference TRBV5-1 and TRBJ2-3, the full variable domain reads KAGVTQTPRYLIKTRGQQVTLSCSPISGHRSVSWYQQTPGQGLQFLFEYFSETQRNKGNFPGRFSGRQFSNSRSEMNVSTLELGDSALYLCASSLDGGVSTDTQYFGPGTRLTVL.

The V and J genes are TRBV15 and TRBJ2-7; TRBD2 aligns across 7 bases. V trimming: 6 bases; J trimming: 2 bases; junction bases outside the gene matches: 7. Germline CDR1 and CDR2: LNHNV and YYDKDF (reference sequence). The CDR3 loop spans 14 amino acids. The CDR3 protein is CATSRLAGAYEQYF. CDR3 DNA: TGTGCCACCAGTCGACTGGCGGGAGCCTACGAGCAGTACTTC.

The chain recombines TRBV5-6 with TRBJ2-1, with D unresolved. V gave up 6 bases and J gave up 3 bases, with 10 bases separating them. The CDR3 covers 13 residues. Per the germline V gene, CDR1 is SGHDT and CDR2 is YYEEEE. In DNA form, the CDR3 reads TGTGCCAGCAAGGTAGACGACTACAATGAGCAGTTCTTC. This translates into CASKVDDYNEQFF.

This clonotype has just a few counts. The gene calls are TRBV18 and TRBJ2-1, with D maybe TRBD2 (6 bases). Trimming shortened V by 2 bases and J by 10 bases, and 12 bases separated the two germline ends. The CDR3 has 13 amino acids. Germline-derived CDR1 and CDR2 are KGHSH and LQKENI. The CDR3 DNA follows: TGTGCCAGCTCACCAGAACTAGCACGCGAGCAGTTCTTC. Translating gives CASSPELAREQFF.

The sample holds a few counts of this clonotype. V usage is TRBV27 and J usage is TRBJ2-5, with unresolved D. Trimming removed 5 bases from V and 2 bases from J, with 18 bases in between. Germline lookup yields CDR1 MNHEY and CDR2 SMNVEV (reference sequence). This CDR3 spans 16 amino acids. CDR3 residues: CASSGRLENPQETQYF. Written as DNA, the CDR3 is TGTGCCAGCAGTGGACGTCTAGAGAACCCACAAGAGACCCAGTACTTC.

Comment on this clonotype: At one end the junction does not follow the germline gene, possibly because of a read error. The chain carries TRBV5-1 and TRBJ2-5, with a possible D match to TRBD1 (6 bases). Germline CDR1 is SGHRS and CDR2 is YFSETQ. The CDR3 spans 14 residues. The CDR3 reads CASNLNTGIETQYF. The DNA for the CDR3 is TGCGCCAGCAACTTGAATACAGGGATCGAGACCCAGTACTTC.

The sample holds many counts of this clonotype. J is TRBJ2-7 and V is TRBV6-2 or TRBV6-3, with D unclear. The CDR3 contains 14 residues. V was trimmed by 5 bases and J by 1 base, leaving 12 bases between them. Germline lookup yields CDR1 MNHEY and CDR2 SVGEGT. The CDR3 is CASSKDGFSYEQYF. CDR3 nucleotide sequence: TGTGCCAGCAGTAAGGACGGATTTTCCTACGAGCAGTACTTC.

This clonotype was detected ten times or more. The chain is built from TRBV7-3 and TRBJ2-6; tentative D call: TRBD2 (5 bases). V dropped 2 bases and J dropped 1 base, with 6 bases sitting between them. The V gene's germline CDR1 is SGHTA and CDR2 FQGTGA. There are 15 residues in the CDR3. The CDR3 spells CASSLPGSGANVLTF. In DNA, the CDR3 is TGTGCCAGCAGCTTACCGGGGTCTGGGGCCAACGTCCTGACTTTC.

V usage is TRBV7-2 and J usage is TRBJ1-1, with no clear D. The CDR3 is made up of 12 amino acids. Trimming removed 10 bases at V and 4 bases at J, with 13 bases between. CDR1 is SGHTA and CDR2 is FQGNSA in the germline V gene. The CDR3 DNA follows: TGTGCCACAGAATTGACGGTCACTGAAGCTTTCTTT. Its protein product is CATELTVTEAFF.

The chain links TRBV7-9 to TRBJ2-1; D may match TRBD1 or TRBD2 (6 bases each). Trimming cost V 11 bases and J 8 bases, with 16 bases left between them. The CDR3 length is 12 residues. Germline values: CDR1 SEHNR, CDR2 FQNEAQ (reference sequence). The CDR3 spells CAGGGAGDEQFF. The CDR3 coding sequence is TGTGCCGGCGGCGGGGCAGGGGATGAGCAGTTCTTC.

This clonotype turned up a few times. This chain uses TRBV6-5 with TRBJ2-4; 7 nucleotides match TRBD1. The CDR3 is 14 amino acids. CDR1 is MNHEY and CDR2 is SVGAGI in the germline V gene. With V trimmed by 0 bases and J by 13 bases, 9 bases remained unmatched. The CDR3 spells CASSYSHRRQGQYF. The CDR3 DNA reads as TGTGCCAGCAGTTACTCGCACCGGAGACAGGGACAGTACTTC.

This clonotype has ten or more counts. The chain links TRBV30 to TRBJ2-7; TRBD2 matches 10 bases. The CDR3 covers 14 residues. Germline loops: CDR1 GTSNPN, CDR2 SVGIG (reference sequence). V was clipped by 0 bases and J by 5 bases; unmatched bases: 4. CDR3 sequence reads: CAWSVGLAGDEQYF. The CDR3 DNA reads TGTGCCTGGAGTGTAGGGCTAGCGGGAGACGAGCAGTACTTC.

This clonotype was seen more than once but under ten times. The chain recombines TRBV10-3 with TRBJ2-3, with TRBD2 matching 11 bases. CDR1 is ENHRY and CDR2 is SYGVKD in the germline V gene. The CDR3 is 15 amino acids. J was trimmed by 3 bases and V by 6 bases; bases with no gene match: 5. The CDR3: CAIRIAGGPTDTQYF. The CDR3 DNA is TGTGCCATCAGGATAGCGGGAGGGCCGACAGATACGCAGTATTTT.

A few counts support this clonotype. This rearrangement joins TRBV10-1 to TRBJ2-3, with D maybe TRBD1 (6 bases). Germline V gene lookup returns CDR1 WNHNN and CDR2 SYGVQD (reference sequence). The CDR3 extends over 14 amino acids. V gave up 7 bases and J gave up 4 bases, with 15 bases separating them. CDR3 nucleotide sequence: TGCGCCAGCACTTTACAGGGAAGCGCAGATACGCAGTATTTT. Protein product: CASTLQGSADTQYF.

This chain uses TRBV6-5 with TRBJ2-7; 11 bases fit TRBD2. The J segment lost 0 bases and the V segment lost 1 base, leaving 5 bases of the junction unmatched. Germline loops: CDR1 MNHEY, CDR2 SVGAGI. This CDR3 has 17 residues. CDR3 protein: CASSYFSGTSGSYEQYF. The CDR3 DNA sequence: TGTGCCAGCAGTTACTTTTCCGGGACTAGCGGCTCCTACGAGCAGTACTTC.

The CDR3, as DNA: TGTGCCAGCAGCGAAAGGGACGGTTACAATGAGCAGTTCTTC. Translating it yields CASSERDGYNEQFF. J is TRBJ2-1 and V is TRBV7-2, with D possibly being TRBD1 or TRBD2 (5 bases each). CDR3 size: 14 residues. V lost 5 bases and J lost 4, with 12 bases in between. Looked up from germline, CDR1 is SGHTA and CDR2 is FQGNSA.

This clonotype was picked up a small number of times. The chain combines TRBV7-9 with TRBJ1-5; 8 positions match TRBD1. V was pared by 4 bases and J by 6 bases, with 5 bases of the junction left unmatched. This CDR3 has 14 residues. The germline V gene has CDR1 SEHNR and CDR2 FQNEAQ (reference sequence). The CDR3 protein is CASSSGRGRQPQHF. CDR3 bases: TGTGCCAGCAGCTCGGGCAGGGGGCGTCAGCCCCAGCATTTT.

The J gene is TRBJ1-5, the V gene TRBV20-1; D possibly corresponds to TRBD1 (6 bases). The length of the CDR3 is 15 residues. The germline V gene encodes CDR1 DFQATT and CDR2 SNEGSKA (reference sequence). DNA of the CDR3: TGCTTCGGGGGCCCGGCTCCGGGTTTCAATCAGCCCCAGCATTTT. Its protein is CFGGPAPGFNQPQHF.

This clonotype turned up a few times. This rearrangement joins TRBV4-2 to TRBJ2-1; possibly TRBD2 for D (5 bases). In germline, CDR1 is LGHNA, CDR2 YNFKEQ. V was trimmed by 0 bases and J by 5 bases, leaving 11 bases between them. This CDR3 is 15 amino acids long. This chain's CDR3 is CASSQEFQRHNEQFF. The CDR3 nucleotides read TGTGCCAGCAGCCAAGAATTCCAGCGGCACAATGAGCAGTTCTTC.

This chain joins TRBV20-1 and TRBJ2-7; perhaps TRBD1 as D (5 bases). The CDR3 runs 11 residues. Per germline, CDR1 DFQATT and CDR2 SNEGSKA (reference sequence). Trimming took off 3 bases at V and 6 bases at J, with 9 bases between the two ends. CDR3 sequence: CSARGPIEQYF. The CDR3 bases are TGCAGTGCTAGGGGGCCGATCGAGCAGTACTTC.